The present T cell receptor beta chain was sequenced within a study of T cells after yellow fever vaccination (dated by TCRdb to between 2019 and 2020). With regard to the full study: The SMART-Seq v4 Ultra Low Input RNA kit was used to prepare libraries from fractions with low cell numbers. Blood was collected at multiple timepoints before and after primary and secondary immunization, and bulk PBMC replicates and cell subsets were isolated. Bulk TCR alpha and beta repertoires were sequenced longitudinally to track T-cell clones before and after primary and booster YFV17D yellow fever vaccination. The cohort comprised two healthy male donors, one aged 18 to 30 and one aged 30 to 40 years. The paper as a whole reports these results and caveats: The secondary T-cell response was found to be weaker but faster than the primary response, with a peak reached on day 5 rather than on day 15. Most clones expanded after primary vaccination (approximately 96% of CD4 and 88% of CD8) were re-detected after the booster, suggesting that broad memory maintenance occurred. Because only a couple of donors were included in the study, the extent to which the findings can be generalized is limited. A small fraction of clonotypes showed up in both the CD4 and CD8 compartments, probably as a result of convergent recombination. Computational filtering was required because FACS-sorted repertoires could contain abundant contaminating clonotypes from the bulk population.

The treatment or condition tag for this specimen amounts to: live attenuated yellow fever vaccine strain. PBMCs were isolated from peripheral blood using a standard Ficoll-Paque protocol. Dynabeads CD4 and CD8 positive selection kits were used to isolate the CD4 and CD8 T-cell fractions. RNA was extracted with TriZol from bulk PBMCs, CD4 and CD8 fractions, and dextramer-positive and dextramer-negative fractions. The CDR3 sequence holds 14 residues, the cysteine and phenylalanine included. The sequence is cut down to CDR3 DNA, 42 bases in frame from base 1. CDR1 and CDR2, looked up from the germline V gene, are SGDLS and YYNGEE. The germline ends are 9 bases apart after V is trimmed by 3 bases and J by 2 bases. This clonotype was observed many times. Its target antigen remains unknown. Base qualities are missing; no much larger clone stands one base away. TCR cDNA was made using 5'RACE template switching, a step that added a universal primer site and unique molecular identifiers. Priming of cDNA synthesis was performed from both the TCR alpha and TCR beta constant segments. Two PCR steps were used to amplify libraries, with sample barcodes and sequencing adapters being added in the second step. Libraries were sequenced on Illumina HiSeq 2500 (2x100 bp) or NovaSeq (2x150 bp). In the original analysis: MIGEC handled demultiplexing of reads and collapsing into UMI consensus sequences, while MiXCR performed V(D)J alignment. Clonotypes responding to the vaccine were identified with edgeR on replicate PBMC samples, with the criteria of FDR below 0.01 and a log2 fold change above 5 up to day 15. CD4 or CD8 identity was assigned to each bulk clonotype according to whether the clonotype was present at higher abundance in the sequenced CD4 repertoire or the sequenced CD8 repertoire. The public reads were run again by TCRdb, first through fastp at Q25 and then through MiXCR, and only productive beta chains were kept. Entries are consolidated by CDR3 protein sequence, retaining the most common genes and DNA. The V and J calls, along with clone size, are taken from TCRdb and not from the paper's own processing. This sample holds tens of thousands of distinct CDR3 sequences; 7.4% were observed only once. Of the sample, 28% is held by the ten largest clones.

Recombination linked TRBV9 to TRBJ2-1, with no reliable assignment of the D segment. Sequenced material: CD8+ T cells sorted from PBMCs, taken around 15 days after the first yellow fever vaccination. The sequence was collected from a man between 18 and 35 years old who received the YFV17D yellow fever vaccine. The CDR3 sequence is CASSEGSPYNEQFF. The base sequence is TGTGCCAGCAGCGAGGGTTCCCCCTACAATGAGCAGTTCTTC.